This entry concerns a single T cell receptor (beta chain). The antigen remains undetermined. This sample was included in a study of T cell repertoires in cytomegalovirus infection. Findings of the study overall: Predominance within the ex vivo response was attributable to HLA-C-restricted CMV-specific TCR beta clonotypes.

Using its own MiXCR run on the reads, TCRdb lists one record per CDR3 protein. The sample has about 570,000 distinct CDR3 sequences, 40% seen once. The source material was cultured PBMCs, sampled from culture after CMV antigen stimulation. This receptor was taken from a human donor in good health (CMV status not recorded). Some clones in this sample may be carry-over from other donors' samples.

The DNA for the CDR3 is TGTGCCAGCAGCTCCTACGGGGACCGATCTTCTGGGGCCAACGTCCTGACTTTC. It specifies CASSSYGDRSSGANVLTF. The V and J genes are TRBV11-2 and TRBJ2-6; D is tentatively TRBD1 or TRBD2 (5 bases each). Trimming stripped 4 bases from V and 1 base from J, with 17 bases between. CDR1 and CDR2 from the germline V gene are SGHAT and FQNNGV. This CDR3 spans 18 amino acids.